Following are 27 T cell receptor beta chains from one sample sequenced in a study of radiation and T cells in renal cell carcinoma. This sample's time point: blood 2 weeks post-SBRT. Treatment indicated: 15 Gy SBRT to primary tumor, nephrectomy 4 weeks later. Measured with immunoSEQ multiplex PCR; TCRdb has only the in-frame clones, and not every one. This table holds tens of thousands of clones, 65% to 85% found once. The specimen was blood, collected from a patient whose treatment included radiotherapy and nephrectomy. The receptors here all came from a man in his 60s with renal cell carcinoma.

This clone showed up just a few times. The chain recombines TRBV9 with TRBJ1-6; unclear D gene. Germline V CDR1 and CDR2: SGDLS, YYNGEE. This CDR3 spans 15 amino acids. V gave up 0 bases and J gave up 0 bases, with 4 bases separating them. The CDR3 DNA reads TGTGCCAGCAGCGTAGGTGACTCCTATAATTCACCCCTCCACTTT. Protein: CASSVGDSYNSPLHF.

This chain links TRBV7-2 with TRBJ2-5; D is possibly TRBD2 (5 bases). V gave up 2 bases and J gave up 4 bases, with 14 bases separating them. This CDR3 spans 15 amino acids. Germline V gene data show CDR1 as SGHTA and CDR2 as FQGNSA. CDR3 nucleotide sequence: TGTGCCAGCAGCTTAAATAGCGACCGGTCAGAGACCCAGTACTTC. Translating gives CASSLNSDRSETQYF.

The chain links TRBV4-1 to TRBJ2-3; D might be TRBD2 (6 bases). Germline CDR1 MGHRA, CDR2 YSYEKL. The CDR3 is 15 amino acids. With 0 bases removed from V and 4 bases from J, the gap between germline ends came to 11 bases. The CDR3 nucleotides read TGCGCCAGCAGCCAAGATAGGAGGGTCGCAGATACGCAGTATTTT. This translates into CASSQDRRVADTQYF.

This clone turned up a few times. The genes are TRBV4-3 and TRBJ2-3; TRBD2 matches 9 bases. Per germline, CDR1 LGHNA and CDR2 YSLEER. V dropped 0 bases and J dropped 11; count of bases not matched to a gene: 6. CDR3 size: 14 residues. In DNA, the CDR3 is TGCGCCAGCAGCCAAGACCCGGGACTAGCAAGGCAGTATTTT. Residues: CASSQDPGLARQYF.

V and J are TRBV21-1 and TRBJ1-5. TRBV21-1 is annotated as a pseudogene. The CDR3 is 13 amino acids. The CDR3: CASSRVDNQPQHF. CDR3 sequence (DNA): TGTGCCAGCTCCCGCGTAGATAATCAGCCCCAGCATTTT.

J is TRBJ2-7 and V is TRBV28, with TRBD2 identical over 13 bases. CDR3 length equals 15 residues. After removal of 6 bases from V and 4 bases from J, the junction contained 6 bases not matched to a gene. CDR1 is MDHEN, CDR2 SYDVKM, per germline. This CDR3 is CASSRPGLAGYEQYF. The CDR3 DNA follows: TGTGCCAGCAGCCGACCGGGACTAGCGGGATACGAGCAGTACTTC.

This chain joins TRBV5-1 and TRBJ2-3; perhaps TRBD2 as D (5 bases). V was clipped by 0 bases and J by 2 bases, with 10 bases between them. The CDR3 has 15 amino acids. In germline, CDR1 is SGHRS, CDR2 YFSETQ. The CDR3 protein is CASSLGLTHTDTQYF. The CDR3 coding sequence is TGCGCCAGCAGCTTGGGACTAACTCACACAGATACGCAGTATTTT.

Sample share makes this clone medium-sized (0.01 to 0.1%). The V call is TRBV28, the J call TRBJ2-7; D might be TRBD1 (5 bases). V was clipped by 2 bases and J by 6 bases, with 17 bases between them. Germline V lookup: CDR1 MDHEN, CDR2 SYDVKM. The CDR3 length is 15 residues. CDR3 region: CASSLLSTVTSEQYF. As DNA, the CDR3 is TGTGCCAGCAGTTTACTATCGACAGTCACGAGCGAGCAGTACTTC.

Here the CDR3 reads CASSLGLAAYNEQFF. The DNA for the CDR3 is TGTGCCAGCAGCCTGGGACTAGCGGCCTACAATGAGCAGTTCTTC. The chain uses TRBV7-7 and TRBJ2-1, with TRBD2 matching over 11 bases. Germline CDR1 is SSHAT and CDR2 is FNYEAQ (reference sequence). V shed 5 bases, J shed 2 bases, and the junction held 2 bases outside the gene matches. The CDR3 is 15 amino acids.

V and J are TRBV5-4 and TRBJ2-7; TRBD1 might be the D (8 bases). V lost 3 bases, J lost 0 bases, and 16 bases lay in between. CDR1 SGHNT and CDR2 YYREEE come from the germline V gene (reference sequence). The CDR3 spans 16 residues. As DNA, the CDR3 is TGTGCCAGCAGCTCCCAACAGGGGGGGCACTCCTACGAGCAGTACTTC. This sequence encodes CASSSQQGGHSYEQYF. Looking up the rest from reference TRBV5-4 and TRBJ2-7 gives the full variable domain: ETGVTQSPTHLIKTRGQQVTLRCSSQSGHNTVSWYQQALGQGPQFIFQYYREEENGRGNFPPRFSGLQFPNYSSELNVNALELDDSALYLCASSSQQGGHSYEQYFGPGTRLTVT.

The rearrangement joins TRBV9 to TRBJ1-6; TRBD1 matches 7 bases. The CDR3 has 13 amino acids. V shed 3 bases and J 8 bases; nucleotides not matched to a gene: 2. Germline-derived CDR1 and CDR2 are SGDLS and YYNGEE. The CDR3 sequence: CASSATGDSPLHF. The CDR3 DNA reads TGTGCCAGCAGCGCTACAGGGGATTCACCCCTCCACTTT.

The genes are TRBV6-6 and TRBJ1-2; 8 bases match TRBD1. CDR3 length: 13 amino acids. Germline V lookup: CDR1 MNHNY, CDR2 SVGAGI (reference sequence). Trimming took 2 bases from V and 7 from J; bases not matched to a gene: 3. CDR3: CASSYPTGGGYTF. The CDR3 region has the DNA TGTGCCAGCAGTTACCCAACAGGGGGTGGCTACACCTTC.

This chain uses TRBV7-8 with TRBJ1-4, with D unclear. In germline, CDR1 is SGHVS, CDR2 FQNEAQ. The CDR3 runs 15 residues. V was pared by 2 bases and J by 2 bases, with 9 bases between. CDR3 amino acids: CASSLSGGTNEKLFF. As DNA, the CDR3 is TGTGCCAGCAGCTTATCTGGCGGGACTAATGAAAAACTGTTTTTT.

The chain has TRBV25-1 and TRBJ1-1, with D hard to call. Per germline, CDR1 MGHDK and CDR2 SYGVNS. CDR3 length: 15 residues. V was cut by 3 bases and J by 3 bases, with 14 bases left in between. The CDR3 spells CASSDSRDRDTEAFF. The CDR3 coding sequence is TGTGCCAGCAGTGATTCCCGAGATCGGGACACTGAAGCTTTCTTT.

The chain recombines TRBV4-3 with TRBJ2-2; D tentatively fits TRBD1 or TRBD2 (5 bases each). The CDR3 runs 15 residues. Between the trimmed V and J ends, which lost 0 bases and 3 bases, there was a span of 8 bases. In germline, CDR1 is LGHNA, CDR2 YSLEER. CDR3 sequence: CASSQEGRDTGELFF. The DNA of the CDR3 is TGCGCCAGCAGCCAAGAGGGGCGGGACACCGGGGAGCTGTTTTTT.

The chain has TRBV7-9 and TRBJ1-1; unclear D gene. The length of the CDR3 is 14 residues. Trimming pared 1 base from V and 1 base from J, leaving 7 bases between. Germline V CDR1 and CDR2: SEHNR, FQNEAQ (reference sequence). The CDR3 is CASSLVLENTEAFF. CDR3 nucleotides: TGTGCCAGCAGCTTAGTTCTGGAGAACACTGAAGCTTTCTTT.

The chain is built from TRBV30 and TRBJ1-5; TRBD1 might be the D (5 bases). This CDR3 region has 15 residues. Trimming stripped 0 bases from V and 2 bases from J, with 11 bases between. Germline-derived CDR1 and CDR2 are GTSNPN and SVGIG (reference sequence). CDR3 nucleotides: TGTGCCTGGAGTGTAGGGGTCGGCGGCAATCAGCCCCAGCATTTT. It translates to CAWSVGVGGNQPQHF.

The chain is built from TRBV7-2 and TRBJ2-7; 11 nucleotides align to TRBD2. The CDR3 has 16 amino acids. Per the germline V gene, CDR1 is SGHTA and CDR2 is FQGNSA. With V trimmed by 4 bases and J by 4 bases, 9 bases remained unmatched. The CDR3 sequence: CASSSLLAGAFYEQYF. The CDR3, as DNA: TGTGCCAGCAGCTCCCTACTAGCGGGAGCTTTTTACGAGCAGTACTTC. The complete variable domain, with remaining parts taken from reference TRBV7-2 and TRBJ2-7, reads GAGVSQSPSNKVTEKGKDVELRCDPISGHTALYWYRQSLGQGLEFLIYFQGNSAPDKSGLPSDRFSAERTGGSVSTLTIQRTQQEDSAVYLCASSSLLAGAFYEQYFGPGTRLTVT.

The chain has TRBV5-1 and TRBJ2-3; 8 nucleotides agree with TRBD1. The CDR3 totals 16 residues. V lost 4 bases, J lost 2 bases, and 9 bases stayed unmatched. In germline, CDR1 is SGHRS, CDR2 YFSETQ. The CDR3 DNA reads TGCGCCAGCAGCACCCCAGGGGGCGCCGACACAGATACGCAGTATTTT. This codes for CASSTPGGADTDTQYF.

This clone was seen a single time. The chain couples TRBV5-6 to TRBJ1-1, with D perhaps TRBD1 (5 bases). Germline V lookup: CDR1 SGHDT, CDR2 YYEEEE. This CDR3 has 13 amino acids. The V and J ends lost 4 bases and 0 bases respectively, with 7 bases between them. CDR3 sequence: CASSGQVNTEAFF. The CDR3 coding sequence is TGTGCCAGCAGCGGACAAGTGAACACTGAAGCTTTCTTT.

This clone was observed a single time. The chain has TRBV10-3 and TRBJ2-1; 9 bases align to TRBD2. V was pared by 2 bases and J by 7 bases, with 6 bases of the junction left unmatched. The CDR3 runs to 15 residues. CDR1 and CDR2 (germline): ENHRY, SYGVKD. This CDR3 is CAISEGLAGQNEQFF. For the CDR3, the DNA is TGTGCCATCAGTGAGGGGCTAGCGGGACAAAATGAGCAGTTCTTC.

In regard to this clone: One base separates it from a far larger clone, so it is likely a read error. The V gene is TRBV13, the J gene TRBJ2-7, with D perhaps TRBD1 or TRBD2 (5 bases each). The CDR3 length is 18 residues. Looked up from germline, CDR1 is PRHDT and CDR2 is FYEKMQ (reference sequence). Trimming cost V 3 bases and J 0 bases, with 21 bases left between them. The DNA for the CDR3 is TGTGCCAGCAGCTTGGTTCTGGGCCTGGGGGTGAGCTCCTACGAGCAGTACTTC. Translating gives CASSLVLGLGVSSYEQYF.

Concerning this clone: The DNA is omitted, as the CDR3 cannot be located on it reliably, and the CDR3 follows TCRdb's listing. The CDR3 sequence is CASSSSTSHNEQFF. J is TRBJ2-1 and V is TRBV6-6. Germline V CDR1 and CDR2: MNHNY, SVGAGI (reference sequence). The CDR3 spans 14 residues, counting both ends.

This clone was picked up a small number of times. The chain uses TRBV5-6 and TRBJ1-1; D may be TRBD1 (5 bases). Trimming left V 5 bases short and J 0 bases short, with 11 bases between. This CDR3 comprises 14 residues. The germline CDR1 and CDR2 sequences are SGHDT and YYEEEE. The CDR3 sequence is CASRWGNMNTEAFF. CDR3 coding DNA: TGTGCCAGCAGATGGGGCAACATGAACACTGAAGCTTTCTTT.

The chain carries TRBV5-6 and TRBJ1-5; 9 bases line up with TRBD1. The CDR3 consists of 15 residues. With V trimmed by 5 bases and J by 2 bases, 5 bases remained unmatched. Looked up from germline, CDR1 is SGHDT and CDR2 is YYEEEE. The DNA for the CDR3 is TGTGCCAGCAGGTTTTGGGACAGGGGCAATCAGCCCCAGCATTTT. This gives the protein CASRFWDRGNQPQHF.

J is TRBJ1-1 and V is TRBV11-3; D uncertain. Trimming cost V 3 bases and J 0 bases, with 5 bases left between them. CDR3 size: 13 residues. The germline gives CDR1 SGHNT, CDR2 YENEEA. The DNA for the CDR3 is TGTGCCAGCAGCTTGAATTTGAACACTGAAGCTTTCTTT. Its translation is CASSLNLNTEAFF.

This clone was counted a few times. A junction end diverges from the germline sequence, so it may reflect a read error. The chain uses TRBV7-7 and TRBJ2-5; D ambiguous. Germline loops: CDR1 SSHAT, CDR2 FNYEAQ (reference sequence). This CDR3 is built from 13 residues. The CDR3 reads CASSLQLQETQYF. CDR3 coding DNA: TGTGCTAGCAGCTTACAGCTACAAGAGACCCAGTACTTC. Variable domain in full (rest from reference TRBV7-7 and TRBJ2-5): GAGVSQSPRYKVTKRGQDVTLRCDPISSHATLYWYQQALGQGPEFLTYFNYEAQPDKSGLPSDRFSAERPEGSISTLTIQRTEQRDSAMYRCASSLQLQETQYFGPGTRLLVL.